The text below deals with one T cell receptor beta chain. Its antigen is unidentified. Repertoires were generated with immunoSEQ multiplex PCR, while TCRdb's copy carries only in-frame clones and drops some. The table includes roughly 5,700 clones, more than 70% detected once. CDR3 size: 19 residues. With 2 bases clipped from V and 0 bases from J, the junction kept 14 bases outside the gene matches. Germline CDR1 and CDR2: WNHNN and SYGVQD (reference sequence). The data were obtained in a study of immune cell composition in non-small cell lung cancer. Whole-study findings and limits: Lung squamous cell carcinoma tumours had significantly higher top 10 clone scores and productive clonality than lung adenocarcinoma.

Sequencing was carried out using lung tumor tissue. The TCR originated in a human donor with non-small cell lung cancer. The chain is built from TRBV10-1 and TRBJ2-3; 7 nucleotides agree with TRBD2. CDR3 sequence (DNA): TGCGCCAGCAGTGAGCGTAGCGGGCCCACCCCGGGGAGCACAGATACGCAGTATTTT. Amino acid sequence: CASSERSGPTPGSTDTQYF.